Sequencing of this T cell receptor beta chain was carried out in a study of post-analysis software for immune sequencing data (dated by TCRdb to between 2015 and 2016). Study-level background: The recorded disease courses included relapsing-remitting, secondary progressive and progressive-relapsing multiple sclerosis, and some patients had no subtype annotation. A subset of samples was prepared in parallel using single-end sample barcoding, then pooled and co-amplified after Illumina adapter ligation. The multiple sclerosis patient repertoires were compared with 10 or so previously published healthy control repertoires from donors aged roughly 6 to 25 years. On the study overall, not on this receptor specifically: Significantly higher frequencies in patients than in controls were found for roughly 5 TRBV segments, including TRBV5-6, TRBV5-1 and TRBV20-1. Direct clustering with F measure showed strong co-clustering of samples prepared in the same batch, prompting a batch-effect correction. Compared with controls, multiple sclerosis patients had significantly lower normalized Chao1 diversity, a finding suggesting substantial peripheral T-cell clonal expansion. The multiple sclerosis patient group was slightly younger than the control group.

Library preparation used PCR. This sample was sequenced with an Illumina HiSeq 2500. To reduce PCR and sequencing biases, unique molecular identifiers were built into the TCR beta cDNA libraries. Some 500,000 cDNA molecules were obtained for every 1 to 10 million input T cells, so each molecule roughly corresponded to one T cell. The patient libraries were prepared and sequenced with the same protocol used for the earlier healthy control dataset. Samples belonging to the same batch were prepared together, multiplexed and sequenced on a shared HiSeq lane. As for the original processing: MIGEC was used to process the raw barcoded reads, and molecular identifier groups with only a single read were discarded before consensus assembly and CDR3 extraction. VDJtools was used for post-analysis of the clonotype tables, and diversity was normalized by down-sampling every dataset to the size of the smallest sample. Repertoire overlap clustering matched CDR3 amino acid but not nucleotide sequences to correct batch-related cross-sample contamination. TCRdb reworked the public reads: Q25 trimming with fastp, MiXCR clone assembly, productive beta chains retained. One record per CDR3 amino acid sequence lists the most common genes and DNA. In this record, the V and J calls reflect TCRdb's handling and not the investigators' own analysis. The sample table holds hundreds of thousands of distinct CDR3 sequences, of which roughly 50% were seen once. In total, the top ten clones hold roughly 4.4% of the sample.

As regards this clonotype: This receptor's antigen is unknown. Nothing much larger sits one base from this clone, and base qualities are not available.

To demonstrate the VDJtools post-analysis software, TCR beta repertoires were profiled from the peripheral blood of about 14 young patients with multiple sclerosis. The multiple sclerosis patients were children and adolescents between roughly 6 and 16 years of age. Reading from cysteine to phenylalanine, the CDR3 counts 15 amino acids. CDR3 DNA only is kept here, 45 bases in frame from base 1. Via the germline V gene (reference sequence), CDR1 is MNHEY and CDR2 SMNVEV. After removal of 5 bases from V and 8 bases from J, the junction retains 10 bases not matched to a gene. This TCR was recovered from a girl aged 5 to 17 with multiple sclerosis. Material: blood. The chain links TRBV27 with TRBJ2-3; 10 of the junction bases match TRBD1. The CDR3 reads as follows: CASSVRDRGGTTQYF. The DNA sequence follows: TGTGCCAGCAGTGTCCGGGACAGGGGTGGCACTACGCAGTATTTT.